This T cell receptor beta chain was profiled in a study of CD8+ T cells in alopecia areata. The V gene lost 8 bases and the J gene lost 0 bases, with 8 bases spanning the gap. Germline CDR1 and CDR2: MNHNY and SVGAGI (reference sequence). The CDR3 runs 13 residues. A remark on this clone: Its antigen is currently unknown.

Indicated treatment: oral pan-JAK inhibitor, 5-10 mg twice daily. PBMCs provided sorted CD4+ and CD8+ T cells. Whole-study results and caveats: Elevated clonality characterized lesional scalp relative to normal scalp, particularly in alopecia totalis/universalis. Treatment with tofacitinib significantly lowered scalp clonality and reduced expanded CD8+ clones among the top 100. It was observed that many expanded lesional clones persisted in scalp and blood during tofacitinib.

Sequencing templates came from extracted RNA that was reverse transcribed into cDNA. Measured with immunoSEQ multiplex PCR; TCRdb has only the in-frame clones, and not every one. In the table there are some 170,000 clones, approximately 52% of which are singletons. Sequenced material: CD4+ T cells sorted from blood, taken at week 56, from a patient treated with tofacitinib. The rearrangement uses TRBV6-6 and TRBJ2-1; D unclear. This TCR derives from a human donor with alopecia areata. Here the CDR3 DNA reads TGTGCCAGCCTACGGAGCTCCTACAATGAGCAGTTCTTC. Translating gives CASLRSSYNEQFF.